Shown below are 10 T cell receptor beta chains from a single sample sequenced in a study of identical twins. TCRdb re-called the 5' RACE reads with MiXCR, one entry per CDR3 protein. The sample lists about 340,000 distinct CDR3 sequences; roughly 10% were seen once. Sequencing used naive T cells sorted from blood. These receptors all come from a woman aged 45-65 years in good health.

V gene TRBV5-5 combines with J gene TRBJ2-3, with a possible D match to TRBD1 (5 bases). The V and J ends lost 5 bases and 2 bases respectively, with 12 bases between them. The germline CDR1 and CDR2 sequences are SGHKS and YYEKEE (reference sequence). The CDR3 runs 14 residues. The CDR3: CASSSDSFTDTQYF. CDR3 DNA: TGTGCCAGCAGTTCAGACAGTTTCACAGATACGCAGTATTTT.

In its sample, this clonotype was seen a few times. This chain connects TRBV5-6 to TRBJ2-7; 8 nucleotides line up with TRBD2. There are 15 residues in the CDR3. CDR1 SGHDT and CDR2 YYEEEE come from the germline V gene. V was clipped by 3 bases and J by 4 bases; unmatched bases: 9. The CDR3 region has the DNA TGTGCCAGCAGCTCCTTGGAGGTAGCGGGGTACGAGCAGTACTTC. Translating it yields CASSSLEVAGYEQYF. The full variable domain, rest sourced from reference TRBV5-6 and TRBJ2-7, is DAGVTQSPTHLIKTRGQQVTLRCSPKSGHDTVSWYQQALGQGPQFIFQYYEEEERQRGNFPDRFSGHQFPNYSSELNVNALLLGDSALYLCASSSLEVAGYEQYFGPGTRLTVT.

The chain uses TRBV10-3 and TRBJ1-2; a possible D gene is TRBD1 (5 bases). V lost 3 bases, J lost 1 base, and 15 bases lay in between. The CDR3 runs to 16 residues. The germline V gene has CDR1 ENHRY and CDR2 SYGVKD. CDR3 nucleotides: TGTGCCATCAGTGAACCCCAGGGCGAGGGTAACTATGGCTACACCTTC. Residues: CAISEPQGEGNYGYTF.

This clonotype was seen ten or more times. CDR3 DNA: TGCAGCGTTGAAGAGGGGCCGAACACTGAAGCTTTCTTT. Protein sequence: CSVEEGPNTEAFF. This chain connects TRBV29-1 to TRBJ1-1; D might be TRBD1 (5 bases). The CDR3 contains 13 residues. V was shortened by 0 bases and J by 1 base, with 6 bases between the two germline ends. Germline V gene data show CDR1 as SQVTM and CDR2 as ANQGSEA.

CDR3 bases: TGTGCCGTATCGGAGGCAGGTGTGGCCAACGTCCTGACTTTC. Translated: CAVSEAGVANVLTF. V usage is TRBV10-3 and J usage is TRBJ2-6, with D tentatively TRBD2 (5 bases). CDR1 and CDR2 from the germline V gene are ENHRY and SYGVKD. This CDR3 comprises 14 residues. Trimming cost V 11 bases and J 6 bases, with 17 bases left between them.

The CDR3 sequence: CASNLGASTEAFF. In DNA form, the CDR3 reads TGTGCCAGCAATCTGGGGGCAAGCACTGAAGCTTTCTTT. V usage is TRBV2 and J usage is TRBJ1-1, with a weak D call TRBD1 (6 bases). V lost 7 bases to trimming and J lost 4 bases, with 13 bases between them. CDR3 length equals 13 residues. The germline gives CDR1 SNHLY, CDR2 FYNNEI.

The sample holds a few counts of this clonotype. The chain has TRBV5-5 and TRBJ2-7, with 7 positions matching TRBD2. This CDR3 is 14 amino acids long. With 1 base clipped from V and 4 bases from J, the junction kept 5 bases outside the gene matches. The germline CDR1 and CDR2 sequences are SGHKS and YYEKEE (reference sequence). DNA for the CDR3: TGTGCCAGCAGCTTGAGGCCTAGCGGATACGAGCAGTACGTC. Translating it yields CASSLRPSGYEQYV.

The chain has TRBV10-3 and TRBJ2-1; D is uncertain. V was clipped by 7 bases and J by 6 bases, with 16 bases between them. Germline V gives CDR1 ENHRY, CDR2 SYGVKD. CDR3 length: 14 amino acids. The CDR3 DNA reads TGTGCCATCAAGGGCCAGGAGAAAGCCAATGAGCAGTTCTTC. This gives the protein CAIKGQEKANEQFF.

This chain uses TRBV6-1 with TRBJ2-3; D is tentatively TRBD1 or TRBD2 (5 bases each). The V and J ends lost 2 bases and 4 bases respectively, with 16 bases between them. CDR3 length: 16 residues. Germline V gives CDR1 MNHNS, CDR2 SASEGT. The CDR3 DNA sequence: TGTGCCAGCAGTGAAAGTCGAGGGCAGGGCGCAGATACGCAGTATTTT. Its protein product is CASSESRGQGADTQYF.

The table lists this clonotype with many counts. V gene TRBV5-1 combines with J gene TRBJ1-1, with D uncertain. There are 13 residues in the CDR3. The germline V gene encodes CDR1 SGHRS and CDR2 YFSETQ. Trimming cost V 4 bases and J 2 bases, with 9 bases left between them. As DNA, the CDR3 is TGCGCCAGCAGCATTGTCCCTAACACTGAAGCTTTCTTT. Translation gives CASSIVPNTEAFF. Drawing the rest from reference TRBV5-1 and TRBJ1-1, the complete variable domain is KAGVTQTPRYLIKTRGQQVTLSCSPISGHRSVSWYQQTPGQGLQFLFEYFSETQRNKGNFPGRFSGRQFSNSRSEMNVSTLELGDSALYLCASSIVPNTEAFFGQGTRLTVV.